This TCR beta chain was sequenced during a study of liver allograft versus peripheral blood T cells. Whole-study context: Repertoires of T cell receptors in transplanted livers were compared with recipients' peripheral blood repertoires. Whole-study results and caveats: Peripheral blood repertoires reportedly differed from the T cell receptor repertoires found inside liver allografts.

A single record per CDR3 protein comes from TCRdb applying MiXCR to the reads. This repertoire shows some 7,000 distinct CDR3 sequences, approximately 15% found once; its top ten account for under 3%. The CDR3 length is 14 residues. The V gene lost 2 bases and the J gene lost 8 bases, with 13 bases spanning the gap. CDR1 is KGHSH, CDR2 LQKENI, per germline. This clonotype is termed medium-sized. Antigen: not known. The V and J genes are TRBV18 and TRBJ2-4; D gene ambiguous. The receptor comes from a human patient who had a liver transplant. Some T cells may trace back to the graft donor. CDR3 DNA sequence: TGTGCCAGCTCACCAGACCGGGTTCGAGACATTCAGTACTTC. It codes for CASSPDRVRDIQYF.